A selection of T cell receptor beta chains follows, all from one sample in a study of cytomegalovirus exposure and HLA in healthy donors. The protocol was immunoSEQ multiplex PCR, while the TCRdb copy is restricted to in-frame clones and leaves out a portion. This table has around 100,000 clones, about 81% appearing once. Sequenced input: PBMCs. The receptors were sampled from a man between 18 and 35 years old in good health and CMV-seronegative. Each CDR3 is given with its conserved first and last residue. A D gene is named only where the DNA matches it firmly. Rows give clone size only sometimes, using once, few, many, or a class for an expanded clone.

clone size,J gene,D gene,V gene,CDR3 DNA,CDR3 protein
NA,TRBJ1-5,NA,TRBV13,TGTGCCAGCAGCTTACGGGACACTGGCAATCAGCCCCAGCATTTT,CASSLRDTGNQPQHF
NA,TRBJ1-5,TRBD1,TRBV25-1,TGTGCCAGCAGTGCCGGGACAGGCAATCAGCCCCAGCATTTT,CASSAGTGNQPQHF
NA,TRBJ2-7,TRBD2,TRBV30,TGTGCCTGGAGTGTGGCATTAAGCGGGGCAAGCTACGAGCAGTACTTC,CAWSVALSGASYEQYF
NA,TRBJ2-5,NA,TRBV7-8,TGTGCCAGCAGCTTGGCAGGAGAGACCCAGTACTTC,CASSLAGETQYF
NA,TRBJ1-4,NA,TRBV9,TGTGCCAGCGGTCTACAGGCGAGTAGTGAAAAACTGTTTTTT,CASGLQASSEKLFF
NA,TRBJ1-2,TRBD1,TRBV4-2,TGTGCCAGCAGCCAAGACCGACTTGGACAGGGAGGTAACTATGGCTACACCTTC,CASSQDRLGQGGNYGYTF
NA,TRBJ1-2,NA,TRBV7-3,TGTGCCAGCAGCTTAACGTCGGGGGGAAGCTATGGCTACACCTTC,CASSLTSGGSYGYTF
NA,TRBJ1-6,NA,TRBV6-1,TGTGCCAGCAGTGAAGGGGGAGGGCGCAAATCCCTCCACTTT,CASSEGGGRKSLHF
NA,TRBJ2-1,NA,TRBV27,TGTGCCAGCAGACGCTTAGCGGCAAGCTCCTACAATGAGCAGTTCTTC,CASRRLAASSYNEQFF
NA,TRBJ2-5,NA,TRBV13,TGTGCCAGCAGCTTGAGGGGACAACAAGAGACCCAGTACTTC,CASSLRGQQETQYF
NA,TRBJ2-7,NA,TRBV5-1,TGCGCCAGCAGCTTGGTATCGGGCGGGACGTACGGGCAGTACTTC,CASSLVSGGTYGQYF
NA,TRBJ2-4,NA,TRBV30,TGTGCCTGGACAGGGGGGAGAAACATTCAGTACTTC,CAWTGGRNIQYF
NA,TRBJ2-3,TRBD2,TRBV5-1,TGCGCCAGCAGCCCGGGACTAGCGGGCACAGATACGCAGTATTTT,CASSPGLAGTDTQYF
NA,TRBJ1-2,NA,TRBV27,TGTGCCAGCAGCCGGGACAAGTATGGCTACACCTTC,CASSRDKYGYTF
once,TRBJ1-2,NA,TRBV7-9,TGTGCCGGAGACCTGGTGGCCGGCTACACCTTC,CAGDLVAGYTF
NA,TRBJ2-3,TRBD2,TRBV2,TGTGCCAGTAGGACTAGCGGGAGGACAGATACGCAGTATTTT,CASRTSGRTDTQYF
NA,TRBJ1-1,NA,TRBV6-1,TGTGCCAGCAGTGAAATCGGGAGTGGGGGGGGAGCTTTCTTT,CASSEIGSGGGAFF
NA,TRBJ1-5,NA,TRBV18,TGTGCCAGCTCACCACCAGGGGTGACGGGCAATCAGCCCCAGCATTTT,CASSPPGVTGNQPQHF
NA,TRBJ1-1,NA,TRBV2,TGTGCCAGCATACGTCAGGGGCCGGGCACTGAAGCTTTCTTT,CASIRQGPGTEAFF
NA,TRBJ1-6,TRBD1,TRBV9,TGTGCCAGCAGCGTAGCCCCCTTGACAGGGCCTAATTCACCCCTCCACTTT,CASSVAPLTGPNSPLHF
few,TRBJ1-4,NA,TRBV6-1,TGTGCCAGCAGTCAAGGACTCGGTCGGAATGAAAAACTGTTTTTT,CASSQGLGRNEKLFF
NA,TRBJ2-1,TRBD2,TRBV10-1,TGCGCCAGCAGTGACGCTAGCGGGAGGCCGGGTGAGCAGTTCTTC,CASSDASGRPGEQFF
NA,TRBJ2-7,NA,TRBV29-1,TGCAGCGTCGCTCCCGGAGGGCGATACGACTACGAGCAGTACTTC,CSVAPGGRYDYEQYF
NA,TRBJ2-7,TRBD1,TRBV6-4,TGTGCCAGCAGTCCCGGGACAGGGTACGAGCAGTACTTC,CASSPGTGYEQYF
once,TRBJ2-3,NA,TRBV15,TGTGCCACCAGCAGAGAAGACCGGACTGGAAACACAGATACGCAGTATTTT,CATSREDRTGNTDTQYF
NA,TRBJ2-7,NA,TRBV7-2,TGTGCCAGCAGCTTAACTGCGCAATACGAGCAGTACTTC,CASSLTAQYEQYF
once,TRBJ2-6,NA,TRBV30,TGTGCCTGGAGTCCAGGGGAGTCTGGGGCCAACGTCCTGACTTTC,CAWSPGESGANVLTF
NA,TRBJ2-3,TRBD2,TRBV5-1,TGCGCCAGCAGCTTGCTGACTAGCGGAAGCACAGATACGCAGTATTTT,CASSLLTSGSTDTQYF
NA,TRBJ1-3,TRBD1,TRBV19,TGTGCCAGTAGGGGGACAGGGTACGGAAACACCATATATTTT,CASRGTGYGNTIYF
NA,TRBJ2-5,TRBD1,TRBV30,TGTGCCTGGTGGACAGGGGGCCAAGAGACCCAGTACTTC,CAWWTGGQETQYF
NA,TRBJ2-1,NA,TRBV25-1,TGTGCCAGCAGTAGACAGGTTGACAATGAGCAGTTCTTC,CASSRQVDNEQFF
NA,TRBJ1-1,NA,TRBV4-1,TGCGCCAGCAGCCAAGGGACAAACACTGAAGCTTTCTTT,CASSQGTNTEAFF
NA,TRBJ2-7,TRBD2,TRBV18,TGTGCCAGCTCACCACCCACTAGCGGGAGCTACGAGCAGTACTTC,CASSPPTSGSYEQYF
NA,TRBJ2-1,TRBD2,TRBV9,TGTGCCAGCAGCTCACTACTGGGGGTGGCTAGCGGGGATGAGCAGTTCTTC,CASSSLLGVASGDEQFF
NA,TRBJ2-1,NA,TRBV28,TGTGCCAGCAGTTATGGACAATACAATGAGCAGTTCTTC,CASSYGQYNEQFF
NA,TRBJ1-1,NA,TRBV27,TGTGCCAGCAGTCCTCGGTCAACGACAGGCACTCGATTAAACACTGAAGCTTTCTTT,CASSPRSTTGTRLNTEAFF
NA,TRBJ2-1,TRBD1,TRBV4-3,TGCGCCAGCAGCCAGACCGACAGGGGGATCGACAGTGAGCAGTTCTTC,CASSQTDRGIDSEQFF
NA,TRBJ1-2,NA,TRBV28,TGTGCCAGCACCATCGCGGGATGGACGAGGGGCTACACCTTC,CASTIAGWTRGYTF
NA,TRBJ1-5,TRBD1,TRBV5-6,TGTGCCAGCAGCTTCGGCAGGGGGTCGAGTCAGCCCCAGCATTTT,CASSFGRGSSQPQHF
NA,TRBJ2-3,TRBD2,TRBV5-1,TGCGCCAGCAGCTTGCTTGGCGGGGGGAGCACAGATACGCAGTATTTT,CASSLLGGGSTDTQYF
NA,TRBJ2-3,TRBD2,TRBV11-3,TGTGCCAGCAGCTCGCGGGGGACTAGCACAGATACGCAGTATTTT,CASSSRGTSTDTQYF
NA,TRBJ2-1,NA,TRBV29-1,TGCAGCGTTGAGGGTCTAACAGTTGAGCAGTTCTTC,CSVEGLTVEQFF